What follows describes a single TCR beta chain. The data are from a study of cytomegalovirus exposure and HLA in healthy donors. The primer mix had 60 Vbeta and 13 Jbeta primers. Assay: immunoSEQ multiplex PCR; the TCRdb copy retains only in-frame clones and omits some. The table has about 98,000 clones, around 75% seen once. Sequenced: PBMCs. The sequence was obtained from a young man in good health and CMV-seropositive.

CDR3 in amino acids: CASSLDSVRSPLHF. DNA for the CDR3: TGTGCCAGCAGCTTAGATTCTGTCAGATCACCCCTCCACTTT. This chain connects TRBV11-2 to TRBJ1-6; no definite D call. Trimming removed 0 bases at V and 10 bases at J, with 10 bases between. This CDR3 has 14 residues. Germline V lookup: CDR1 SGHAT, CDR2 FQNNGV.